This is a list of T cell receptor beta chains from one sample in a study of cytomegalovirus exposure and HLA in healthy donors. The protocol was immunoSEQ multiplex PCR, while the TCRdb copy is restricted to in-frame clones and leaves out a portion. In the table there are over 100,000 clones, around three quarters of which are singletons. Sample: PBMCs. Receptors originate from a woman aged 18-35 years in good health and CMV-seropositive. The CDR3 runs from the conserved cysteine through the conserved F or W. Clone size is shown for a subset of rows, as once, few, many or a class of expanded clone.

abundance	v_gene	j_gene	CDR3aa
NA	TRBV6-5	TRBJ2-5	CASRWGQGQETQYF
NA	TRBV18	TRBJ1-5	CASSPSGNSNQPQHF
once	TRBV23-1	TRBJ2-4	CASSQSEVPQAKNIQYF
NA	TRBV4-1	TRBJ1-2	CASSRSRREPANYGYTF
once	TRBV5-1	TRBJ2-3	CASSHRGHSTDTQYF
NA	TRBV5-1	TRBJ2-3	CASSLWGRTGDTQYF
NA	TRBV7-6	TRBJ2-2	CASSLVAGLTGELFF
few	TRBV15	TRBJ2-6	CATSRQRSGANVLTF
NA	TRBV4-2	TRBJ2-7	CASSQDIAYEQYF
NA	TRBV9	TRBJ2-1	CASSPGLAGGSYNEQFF
NA	TRBV18	TRBJ1-5	CASSPGQGGSNQPQHF
NA	TRBV2	TRBJ2-2	CASKTSGTGGELFF
NA	TRBV7-9	TRBJ2-3	CSSSPRLVSTDTQYF
NA	TRBV9	TRBJ2-7	CASSVEVAGRSYEQYF
NA	TRBV30	TRBJ2-7	CAWSVNSAVHEQYF
NA	TRBV4-1	TRBJ2-4	CASSQGRGAKNIQYF
NA	TRBV4-1	TRBJ2-5	CASSSEEVGTFDMAQYF
few	TRBV28	TRBJ2-3	CASSRQSGTDTQYF
NA	TRBV5-1	TRBJ2-2	CASSLAWGQNTGELFF
once	TRBV5-1	TRBJ1-2	CASSPGTGAYGYTF
NA	TRBV19	TRBJ2-1	CASSLLGGRHNEQFF
NA	TRBV9	TRBJ2-1	CASSISSGSDNEQFF
NA	TRBV5-4	TRBJ2-1	CASSGGTSPNNEQFF
NA	TRBV27	TRBJ1-5	CASSQEGRPQHF
NA	TRBV30	TRBJ1-5	CAWNEGEGQPQHF
NA	TRBV4-1	TRBJ2-1	CASSHPTDRVNYNEQFF
few	TRBV4-1	TRBJ2-7	CASSQDLRDSEQYF
once	TRBV15	TRBJ2-2	CATSAGWTSGRTNTGELFF
NA	TRBV7-6	TRBJ1-2	CASSLGPRGREYGYTF
once	TRBV28	TRBJ2-1	CASSLALIGEQFF
NA	TRBV6-5	TRBJ1-3	CASRASGTGNTIYF
NA	TRBV30	TRBJ2-5	CGGTGGWETQYF
NA	TRBV5-1	TRBJ1-5	CASSLGQLDQPQHF
NA	TRBV11-3	TRBJ1-1	CASSSPGRQPEAFF
NA	TRBV5-5	TRBJ2-1	CASSPRGVLGNEQFF
NA	TRBV11-1	TRBJ2-1	CASSVSGLYNEQFF
NA	TRBV5-1	TRBJ2-5	CASSSGTSRRETQYF
NA	TRBV30	TRBJ1-4	CAWSVTGVREKLFF
NA	TRBV10-2	TRBJ1-1	CASSPAGQGATEAFF
NA	TRBV6-5	TRBJ1-1	CASSASGRNTEAFF
few	TRBV7-2	TRBJ1-1	CASSDRGRLNTEAFF
NA	TRBV30	TRBJ1-2	CAWRPEANYGYTF
NA	TRBV5-1	TRBJ1-1	CASSTPRAADTEAFF
NA	TRBV5-1	TRBJ2-2	CASSSGRELTVGELFF
NA	TRBV19	TRBJ2-1	CASKLAGAYNEQFF
NA	TRBV7-9	TRBJ1-1	CASTPGRGGTEAFF
NA	TRBV21-1	TRBJ2-1	CASSKERGDNEQFF